This record looks at one TCR beta chain sequence and its context. In this sample, this clone turned up a few times. The antigen it binds to is not known. Base qualities are not provided; no much larger clone lies one nucleotide away. The CDR3 sequence holds 14 residues, the cysteine and phenylalanine included. Solely the CDR3 DNA is kept, with 42 bases framed from the first base. Relative to germline, V is missing 5 bases and J is missing 1 base, with 4 bases of the junction outside any gene match. As encoded in the germline V gene (reference sequence), CDR1 is SEHNR while CDR2 is FQNEAQ. The donors were healthy, HIV-negative adults with no recently reported acute infections or vaccinations. Every donor was a Caucasian adult living in Nashville, Tennessee, USA. CD4+ T cells were enriched by magnetic negative selection; naive cells were then positively selected on CD45RA, and the negative fraction formed the memory subset. Blood was collected by leukapheresis, and PBMCs were isolated by Ficoll-Histopaque density gradient centrifugation and then cryopreserved in liquid nitrogen vapor phase. Analytical flow cytometry was used to check the purity and quantity of every magnetically sorted T cell population. Genomic DNA was isolated from each sorted fraction and quantified by UV absorbance on a Nanodrop 2000c.

This sample was taken from a study of shared clonotypes between healthy human individuals (dated by TCRdb to the early 2020s). With regard to the full study: The cohort included a few men and a couple of women between 18 and 49 years of age. To estimate repertoire size and how much clonotypes are shared between individuals, the study performed deep sequencing of blood TCR repertoires from about 5 healthy adults. Per donor, leukapheresis produced somewhere between about 0.94 and 10 billion PBMCs. For each donor, CD4 naive and CD4 memory were each run on three plates, CD8 naive on two plates, and CD8 memory on one plate. To increase sequencing depth and limit assay-specific biases, different laboratories used diverse techniques to prepare libraries and sequence TCR repertoires.

TCR CDR3 regions were amplified from genomic DNA by multiplex PCR using the deep immunoSEQ assay. For each cell subset, the extracted genomic DNA was distributed evenly across all wells of several immunoSEQ 96-well plates, and each plate served as one replicate. Each replicate PCR for sorted subsets received 150 to 250 ng genomic DNA, equal to tens of thousands of T cell genomes. Purified libraries were measured with a Qubit 3.0 fluorometer, size-checked on a Bioanalyzer 2100, and measured again with the KAPA Library Quantification kit. A separate single-read 150-cycle Illumina NextSeq 550 flow cell was used to sequence each immunoSEQ 96-well plate. The paper's data handling went like this. Because the immunoSEQ output held only junctional sequences and lacked quality scores, the filtering could not match the filtering applied to full-length reads. To assign V/J genes and CDR3, sequences were annotated against IMGT germline references using PyIR, a Python wrapper for IgBLAST v1.9. Reads were removed for weak V/J assignments (E-value above 1e-6), missing CDR3, stop codons, out-of-frame junctions, or ambiguous translated residues. V3J clonotypes were defined as sequences sharing the same inferred V gene, J gene, and CDR3 amino acid sequence. To compute the percentage overlap between repertoires, the number of shared unique clonotypes was divided by the size of the smaller repertoire. Three approaches were used to assess repertoire richness: RTK rarefaction, the Chao1 estimator, and Recon v2.1 estimates of unobserved clonotypes. Generation probabilities were computed with OLGA for all TCRbeta clonotypes obtained by the gDNA method from several donors. The table was pulled from immuneACCESS by TCRdb, which kept in-frame rearrangements only. Such tables lose some clones; where checked, under half of the loss comes from unresolved V genes, and the rest has no known cause. V and J calls and clone size are copied from that table; D and trimming were computed from the DNA. In this sample the table shows more than 550,000 clones, 55% to 75% of which occur a single time. The ten top clones hold under 2% of the sample.

Study-level results and caveats: The genetic and exposure-history diversity represented was limited by the small number of donors. Sharing across several donors was observed for approximately 5% of naive CD4, 3.5% of naive CD8, over 2% of memory CD4, and around 0.4% of memory CD8 clonotypes. Incomplete sequencing was indicated by rarefaction of sorted-subset datasets, despite the large sequencing depth. Pairwise subsampling led to the expectation that sequencing depth would affect the degree of clonotype sharing among donors. Compared with non-shared clonotypes, the clonotypes found in all four sorted-subset donors had higher generation probabilities. Larger estimated clonotype richness was generally found for naive subsets than for memory subsets. Sampling was limited to blood, and TCR repertoires in tissue likely differ from TCR repertoires in blood.

This sequence uses TRBV7-9 and TRBJ1-1; 7 nucleotides in the junction match TRBD1. The sequenced material came from memory CD4+ T cells sorted from blood. In light of the paper, this sample's cell subset or site label describes: CD45RA-negative fraction. The receptor was derived from a young woman in good health. This receptor carries the CDR3 CASSIGQANTEAFF. At the DNA level, the sequence is TGTGCCAGCAGCATCGGACAGGCGAACACTGAAGCTTTCTTT.